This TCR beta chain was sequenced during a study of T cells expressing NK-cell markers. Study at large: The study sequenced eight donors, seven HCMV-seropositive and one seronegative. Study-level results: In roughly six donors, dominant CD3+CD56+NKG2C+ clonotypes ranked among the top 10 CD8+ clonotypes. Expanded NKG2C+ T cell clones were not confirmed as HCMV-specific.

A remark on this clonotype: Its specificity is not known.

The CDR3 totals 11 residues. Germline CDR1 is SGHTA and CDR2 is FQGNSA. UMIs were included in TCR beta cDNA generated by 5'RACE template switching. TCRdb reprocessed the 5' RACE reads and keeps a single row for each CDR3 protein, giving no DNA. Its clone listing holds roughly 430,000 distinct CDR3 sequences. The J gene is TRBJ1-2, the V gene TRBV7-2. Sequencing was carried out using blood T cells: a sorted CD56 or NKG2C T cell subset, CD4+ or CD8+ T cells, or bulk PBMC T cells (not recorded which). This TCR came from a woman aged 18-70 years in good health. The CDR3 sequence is CASSFGVGYTF. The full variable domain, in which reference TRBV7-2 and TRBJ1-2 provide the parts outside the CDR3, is GAGVSQSPSNKVTEKGKDVELRCDPISGHTALYWYRQSLGQGLEFLIYFQGNSAPDKSGLPSDRFSAERTGGSVSTLTIQRTQQEDSAVYLCASSFGVGYTFGSGTRLTVV.